Presented here are 27 T cell receptor beta chains from one specimen sequenced in a study of vaccination and CD4 T cells after COVID-19. Treatment given: approximately 11-day PBMC culture with coronavirus spike peptide pools or control peptides (ViraFEST assay). Sequenced with the Oncomine TCR Beta short-read assay was DNA taken from cultured CD4+ T cells. In TCRdb, the PCR reads were re-called with MiXCR into one record per CDR3 protein. Here the sample spans several thousand distinct CDR3 sequences, approximately 51% being singletons. Their target antigens are unknown. The sample was CD4+ T cells from blood, cultured in vitro. The receptors here all came from a human donor who had recovered from COVID-19.

This chain links TRBV19 with TRBJ2-7; D is undetermined. V was shortened by 4 bases and J by 7 bases, with 14 bases between the two germline ends. Germline V gene lookup returns CDR1 LNHDA and CDR2 SQIVND (reference sequence). The CDR3 extends over 13 amino acids. The CDR3 reads CASSTWMSQEQYF. The CDR3 coding sequence is TGTGCCAGTAGTACCTGGATGAGCCAGGAGCAGTACTTC. Complete variable domain (other parts from reference TRBV19 and TRBJ2-7): DGGITQSPKYLFRKEGQNVTLSCEQNLNHDAMYWYRQDPGQGLRLIYYSQIVNDFQKGDIAEGYSVSREKKESFPLTVTSAQKNPTAFYLCASSTWMSQEQYFGPGTRLTVT.

The table lists this clonotype with a few counts. The chain joins TRBV7-2 to TRBJ1-1; D unclear. This CDR3 contains 14 residues. The V gene's germline CDR1 is SGHTA and CDR2 FQGNSA. The V end was cut by 1 base, the J end by 8 bases, with 14 bases between. CDR3 sequence (DNA): TGTGCCAGCAGCTTAGTGGTTATGGAGTCGGAAGCTTTCTTT. Its translation is CASSLVVMESEAFF.

This rearrangement joins TRBV5-4 to TRBJ1-2, with TRBD1 matching over 7 bases. Germline V gene data show CDR1 as SGHNT and CDR2 as YYREEE (reference sequence). The CDR3 spans 13 residues. The V segment lost 5 bases and the J segment 6 bases; nucleotides outside the gene matches: 7. The CDR3 region has the DNA TGTGCCAGCAGGGAACAGGGGTTAGATGGCTACACCTTC. This gives the protein CASREQGLDGYTF.

This clonotype was detected a few times. The chain combines TRBV20-1 with TRBJ1-1; D might be TRBD1 (5 bases). CDR1 DFQATT and CDR2 SNEGSKA come from the germline V gene (reference sequence). With 5 bases removed from V and 3 bases from J, the gap between germline ends came to 13 bases. The CDR3 totals 13 residues. As DNA, the CDR3 is TGCAGTGCTCCTGGGGCCGGACACACTGAAGCTTTCTTT. It codes for CSAPGAGHTEAFF.

V is TRBV20-1 and J is TRBJ2-1, with 8 bases aligning to TRBD2. From germline, CDR1 is DFQATT and CDR2 SNEGSKA (reference sequence). J gave up 1 base and V 6 bases, and 8 bases lay outside the gene matches. The CDR3 length is 15 residues. CDR3 loop: CSAESQRGSYNEQFF. Here the CDR3 DNA reads TGCAGTGCGGAGTCTCAGCGGGGGTCCTACAATGAGCAGTTCTTC.

This chain links TRBV24-1 with TRBJ2-2, with 7 bases matching TRBD2. Germline CDR1 reads KGHDR; CDR2 reads SFDVKD. The junction had 5 bases not matched to a gene; V was cut back by 1 base and J by 4 bases. CDR3 size: 16 residues. The CDR3 spells CATSDLGGSPTGELFF. CDR3 coding DNA: TGTGCCACCAGTGATTTAGGCGGGAGTCCCACCGGGGAGCTGTTTTTT.

The chain carries TRBV4-2 and TRBJ1-2; no clear D. The germline CDR1 and CDR2 sequences are LGHNA and YNFKEQ. This CDR3 is built from 11 residues. Trimming removed 8 bases from V and 8 bases from J, with 12 bases in between. CDR3 bases: TGTGCCAGCCGCGAGATGGGCGGCTACACCTTC. Its translation: CASREMGGYTF.

The chain recombines TRBV7-2 with TRBJ2-3; D unclear. Trimming shortened V by 2 bases and J by 3 bases, and 18 bases separated the two germline ends. This CDR3 contains 17 residues. Germline V gene data show CDR1 as SGHTA and CDR2 as FQGNSA. CDR3 in amino acids: CASSLSPRVVGTDTQYF. The CDR3 coding sequence is TGTGCCAGCAGCTTATCTCCTAGGGTCGTTGGAACAGATACGCAGTATTTT.

V usage is TRBV19 and J usage is TRBJ1-1, with D maybe TRBD1 (6 bases). This CDR3 contains 13 residues. V shed 6 bases and J shed 4 bases, with 12 bases lying between them. The germline CDR1 and CDR2 sequences are LNHDA and SQIVND (reference sequence). The CDR3 here is CASRKQGITEAFF. CDR3 DNA sequence: TGTGCCAGTAGAAAACAGGGTATCACTGAAGCTTTCTTT. Combining the CDR3 with reference TRBV19 and TRBJ1-1 gives the whole variable domain DGGITQSPKYLFRKEGQNVTLSCEQNLNHDAMYWYRQDPGQGLRLIYYSQIVNDFQKGDIAEGYSVSREKKESFPLTVTSAQKNPTAFYLCASRKQGITEAFFGQGTRLTVV.

This chain uses TRBV12-3 or TRBV12-4 with TRBJ1-4; 8 bases agree with TRBD1. V gave up 3 bases and J gave up 10 bases; unmatched junction bases: 10. CDR3 length: 15 residues. DNA for the CDR3: TGTGCCAGCAGTTTGGGGGGTCAGGGGGCAGGAAAACTGTTTTTT. Translating gives CASSLGGQGAGKLFF.

This clonotype is judged large. The J gene is TRBJ2-5, the V gene TRBV10-3; 7 bases are shared with TRBD2. Germline CDR1 and CDR2: ENHRY and SYGVKD. The trim removed 10 bases at V and 5 bases at J, leaving 10 bases unmatched. This CDR3 is 13 amino acids long. As DNA, the CDR3 is TGTGCCACCCTGGACTCCGGGGGGGAGACCCAGTACTTC. It yields the protein CATLDSGGETQYF.

The J gene is TRBJ2-3, the V gene TRBV20-1, with a possible D match to TRBD2 (5 bases). The CDR3 has 15 residues. Germline V gene lookup returns CDR1 DFQATT and CDR2 SNEGSKA (reference sequence). Trimming took off 6 bases at V and 4 bases at J, with 20 bases between the two ends. In nucleotides, the CDR3 is TGCAGTGCCCAGCGGTTTGGGGAGTCGGCAGATACGCAGTATTTT. Its translation is CSAQRFGESADTQYF.

Only a few counts were recorded for this clonotype. This rearrangement joins TRBV7-3 to TRBJ2-3, with D perhaps given as TRBD1 or TRBD2 (5 bases each). The CDR3 length is 14 residues. The ends were cut back, 5 bases at V and 2 bases at J, with 11 bases in the middle. Per the germline V gene, CDR1 is SGHTA and CDR2 is FQGTGA. This CDR3 reads CASSPGRLTDTQYF. The CDR3 DNA is TGTGCCAGCAGCCCGGGACGGCTCACAGATACGCAGTATTTT.

This chain joins TRBV6-5 and TRBJ2-3; D is ambiguous. V was cut by 4 bases and J by 5 bases, with 16 bases left in between. Germline-derived CDR1 and CDR2 are MNHEY and SVGAGI. CDR3 length: 15 residues. CDR3 DNA sequence: TGTGCCAGCAGTTCGAGGTTCGGGTTCCGAGATACGCAGTATTTT. Amino acids: CASSSRFGFRDTQYF.

The chain uses TRBV27 and TRBJ1-1; tentative D call: TRBD1 (6 bases). The germline CDR1 and CDR2 sequences are MNHEY and SMNVEV (reference sequence). This CDR3 is built from 15 residues. V was trimmed by 4 bases and J by 3 bases, leaving 15 bases between them. This CDR3 is CASSWGANRDTEAFF. In nucleotides, the CDR3 is TGTGCCAGCAGTTGGGGGGCCAACAGGGACACTGAAGCTTTCTTT.

There are a few counts of this clonotype. The CDR3 region is CSARGGAAGNTIYF. The DNA of the CDR3 is TGCAGTGCTAGAGGGGGAGCTGCTGGAAACACCATATATTTT. The V call is TRBV20-1, the J call TRBJ1-3; the D is unclear. Germline loops: CDR1 DFQATT, CDR2 SNEGSKA (reference sequence). The CDR3 is 14 residues long. Trimming removed 1 base from V and 2 bases from J, with 9 bases in between.

A word on this clonotype: The junction differs from germline at one of its ends, possibly a read error. The V and J genes are TRBV14 and TRBJ2-1; 7 bases are a match to TRBD2. Germline CDR1 is SGHDN and CDR2 is FVKESK. The CDR3 length is 18 residues. The CDR3: CASNQGAASGSSYNEQFF. CDR3 in DNA: TGTGCCAGCAACCAAGGTGCCGCTAGCGGTAGCTCCTACAATGAGCAGTTCTTC. The variable domain in full, with the rest retrieved from reference TRBV14 and TRBJ2-1, is EAGVTQFPSHSVIEKGQTVTLRCDPISGHDNLYWYRRVMGKEIKFLLHFVKESKQDESGMPNNRFLAERTGGTYSTLKVQPAELEDSGVYFCASNQGAASGSSYNEQFFGPGTRLTVL.

The J gene is TRBJ2-7, the V gene TRBV7-9, with 9 positions matching TRBD2. CDR1 SEHNR and CDR2 FQNEAQ come from the germline V gene (reference sequence). After removal of 3 bases from V and 5 bases from J, the junction contained 11 bases not matched to a gene. The CDR3 loop spans 16 amino acids. CDR3 nucleotide sequence: TGTGCCAGCAGCTTCCCAGGGCTAGCGGGAATGGACGAGCAGTACTTC. It translates to CASSFPGLAGMDEQYF.

CDR3 bases: TGTGCCAGCAGTTACGTAGGGGGGGGAGAGACCCAGTACTTC. Encoded protein: CASSYVGGGETQYF. V is TRBV6-5 and J is TRBJ2-5, with a possible D match to TRBD2 (7 bases). Germline V gene sequence: CDR1 MNHEY, CDR2 SVGAGI. The CDR3 is made up of 14 amino acids. The ends were cut back, 2 bases at V and 4 bases at J, with 11 bases in the middle.

Only a few counts were recorded for this clonotype. This chain uses TRBV24-1 with TRBJ1-2; 8 bases align to TRBD1. The V gene's germline CDR1 is KGHDR and CDR2 SFDVKD. The CDR3 totals 15 residues. Trimming cost V 6 bases and J 0 bases; bases outside gene matches: 5. The CDR3 loop reads CATSTGTGSNYGYTF. In nucleotides, the CDR3 is TGTGCCACCAGTACCGGGACAGGCTCTAACTATGGCTACACCTTC.

This clonotype was found a few times. This chain connects TRBV20-1 to TRBJ1-2, with no clear D. This CDR3 has 14 amino acids. Germline CDR1 DFQATT, CDR2 SNEGSKA (reference sequence). V shed 0 bases and J shed 5 bases, with 13 bases lying between them. The CDR3 region is CSARDPQRQYGYTF. In DNA, the CDR3 is TGCAGTGCTAGAGATCCCCAGAGGCAGTATGGCTACACCTTC.

The chain is built from TRBV7-9 and TRBJ1-2; perhaps TRBD1 as D (5 bases). There are 14 residues in the CDR3. Germline assignment: CDR1 SEHNR and CDR2 FQNEAQ (reference sequence). Trimming took off 1 base at V and 2 bases at J, with 8 bases between the two ends. The CDR3 nucleotides read TGTGCCAGCAGCTTAGTGTCAGGGAACTATGGCTACACCTTC. It specifies CASSLVSGNYGYTF.

The CDR3 is CASGREETQYF. DNA for the CDR3: TGTGCCAGCGGCCGGGAGGAGACCCAGTACTTC. V usage is TRBV11-3 and J usage is TRBJ2-5; the D gene is possibly TRBD2 (6 bases). The CDR3 sequence is 11 residues long. The V end lost 8 bases, the J end lost 5 bases, and 9 bases lay between the germline ends. Per germline, CDR1 SGHNT and CDR2 YENEEA.

The chain employs TRBV28 and TRBJ2-1; 7 bases line up with TRBD1. V dropped 3 bases and J dropped 10; count of bases not matched to a gene: 3. CDR3 length: 12 residues. Germline CDR1 MDHEN, CDR2 SYDVKM. CDR3 bases: TGTGCCAGCAGTTTGTGGGGACAGGAGCAGTTCTTC. Protein: CASSLWGQEQFF. Variable domain in full (rest from reference TRBV28 and TRBJ2-1): DVKVTQSSRYLVKRTGEKVFLECVQDMDHENMFWYRQDPGLGLRLIYFSYDVKMKEKGDIPEGYSVSREKKERFSLILESASTNQTSMYLCASSLWGQEQFFGPGTRLTVL.

J is TRBJ1-2 and V is TRBV7-2, with D unclear. In germline, CDR1 is SGHTA, CDR2 FQGNSA. Trimming left V 1 base short and J 4 bases short, with 7 bases between. The CDR3 totals 13 residues. The DNA of the CDR3 is TGTGCCAGCAGCTTAGTCCCTCGCTATGGCTACACCTTC. As protein: CASSLVPRYGYTF.

The chain employs TRBV20-1 and TRBJ2-5; perhaps TRBD2 as D (6 bases). Germline CDR1 and CDR2: DFQATT and SNEGSKA (reference sequence). The CDR3 totals 13 residues. Trimming left V 4 bases short and J 5 bases short, with 14 bases between. CDR3 sequence (DNA): TGCAGTGCTATGGCCCGGGGGATCGAGACCCAGTACTTC. Its protein product is CSAMARGIETQYF.

The chain couples TRBV7-9 to TRBJ2-5; D perhaps matches TRBD2 (6 bases). Trimming shortened V by 5 bases and J by 1 base, and 11 bases separated the two germline ends. Germline V CDR1 and CDR2: SEHNR, FQNEAQ (reference sequence). CDR3 length: 14 amino acids. The CDR3 reads CASSPGTFQETQYF. CDR3 bases: TGTGCCAGCAGCCCCGGGACTTTCCAAGAGACCCAGTACTTC.